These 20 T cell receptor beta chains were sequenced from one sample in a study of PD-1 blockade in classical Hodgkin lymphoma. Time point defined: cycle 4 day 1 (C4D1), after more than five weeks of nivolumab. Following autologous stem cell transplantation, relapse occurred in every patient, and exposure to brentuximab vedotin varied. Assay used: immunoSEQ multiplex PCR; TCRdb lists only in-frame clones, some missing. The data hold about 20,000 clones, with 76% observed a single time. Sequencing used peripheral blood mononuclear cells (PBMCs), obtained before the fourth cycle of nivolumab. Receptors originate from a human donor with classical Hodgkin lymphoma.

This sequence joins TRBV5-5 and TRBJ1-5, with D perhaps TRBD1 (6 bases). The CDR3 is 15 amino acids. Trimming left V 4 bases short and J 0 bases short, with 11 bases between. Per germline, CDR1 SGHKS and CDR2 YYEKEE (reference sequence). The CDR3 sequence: CASSLGHHSNQPQHF. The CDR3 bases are TGTGCCAGCAGCCTGGGACACCATAGCAATCAGCCCCAGCATTTT.

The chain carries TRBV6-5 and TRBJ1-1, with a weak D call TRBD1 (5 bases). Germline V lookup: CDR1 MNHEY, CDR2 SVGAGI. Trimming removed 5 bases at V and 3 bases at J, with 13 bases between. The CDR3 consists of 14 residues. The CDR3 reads CASSAPGLDTEAFF. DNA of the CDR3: TGTGCCAGCAGTGCCCCGGGGCTTGACACTGAAGCTTTCTTT.

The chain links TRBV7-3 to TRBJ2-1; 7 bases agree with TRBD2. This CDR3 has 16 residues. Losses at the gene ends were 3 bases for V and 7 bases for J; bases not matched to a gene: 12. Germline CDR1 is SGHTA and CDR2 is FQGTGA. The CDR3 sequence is CASSFWAGVDVNEQFF. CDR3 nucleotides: TGTGCCAGCAGCTTTTGGGCGGGAGTCGATGTAAATGAGCAGTTCTTC.

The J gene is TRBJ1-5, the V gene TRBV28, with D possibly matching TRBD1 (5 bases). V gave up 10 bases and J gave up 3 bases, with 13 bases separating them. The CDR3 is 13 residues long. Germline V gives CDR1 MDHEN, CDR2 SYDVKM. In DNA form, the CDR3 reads TGTGCCACCATGCGGGGCCCCAATCAGCCCCAGCATTTT. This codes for CATMRGPNQPQHF.

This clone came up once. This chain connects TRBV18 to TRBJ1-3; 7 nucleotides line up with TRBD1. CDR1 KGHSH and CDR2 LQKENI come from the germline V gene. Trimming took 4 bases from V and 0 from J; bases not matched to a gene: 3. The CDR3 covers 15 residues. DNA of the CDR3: TGTGCCAGCTCACAGGGACAGAGCTCTGGAAACACCATATATTTT. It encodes CASSQGQSSGNTIYF.

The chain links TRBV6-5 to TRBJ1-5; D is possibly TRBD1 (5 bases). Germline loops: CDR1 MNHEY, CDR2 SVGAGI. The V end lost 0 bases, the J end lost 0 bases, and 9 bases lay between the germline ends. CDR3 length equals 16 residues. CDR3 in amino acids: CASSYSGTNSNQPQHF. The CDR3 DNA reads TGTGCCAGCAGTTACTCCGGGACGAATAGCAATCAGCCCCAGCATTTT.

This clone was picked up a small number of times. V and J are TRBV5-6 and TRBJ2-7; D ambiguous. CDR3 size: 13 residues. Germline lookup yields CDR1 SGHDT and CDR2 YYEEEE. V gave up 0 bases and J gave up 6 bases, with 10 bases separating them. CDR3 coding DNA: TGTGCCAGCAGCTTGGGGGAAAGGGTCGAGCAGTACGTC. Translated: CASSLGERVEQYV.

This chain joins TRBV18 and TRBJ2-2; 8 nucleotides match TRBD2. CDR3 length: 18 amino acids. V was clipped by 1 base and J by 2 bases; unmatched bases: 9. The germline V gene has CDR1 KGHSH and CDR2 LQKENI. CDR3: CASSPRTRSGGNTGELFF. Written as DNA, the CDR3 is TGTGCCAGCTCACCACGTACGAGGAGCGGGGGAAACACCGGGGAGCTGTTTTTT.

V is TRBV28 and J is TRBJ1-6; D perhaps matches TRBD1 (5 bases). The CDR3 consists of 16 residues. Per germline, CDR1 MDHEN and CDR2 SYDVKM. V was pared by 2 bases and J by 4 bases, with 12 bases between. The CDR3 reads CASSLNGGGYNSPLHF. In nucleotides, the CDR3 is TGTGCCAGCAGTTTAAACGGGGGTGGTTATAATTCACCCCTCCACTTT.

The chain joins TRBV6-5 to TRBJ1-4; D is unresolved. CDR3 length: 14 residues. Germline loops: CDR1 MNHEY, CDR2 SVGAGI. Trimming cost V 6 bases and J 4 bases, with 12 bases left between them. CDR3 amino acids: CASSRTALNEKLFF. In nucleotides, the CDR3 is TGTGCCAGCAGCAGGACTGCTCTTAATGAAAAACTGTTTTTT.

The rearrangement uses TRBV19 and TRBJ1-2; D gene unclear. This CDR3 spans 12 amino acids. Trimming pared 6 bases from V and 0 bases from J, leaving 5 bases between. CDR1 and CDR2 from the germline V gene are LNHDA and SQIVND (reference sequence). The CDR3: CASRITNYGYTF. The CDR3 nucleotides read TGTGCCAGTAGGATTACTAACTATGGCTACACCTTC.

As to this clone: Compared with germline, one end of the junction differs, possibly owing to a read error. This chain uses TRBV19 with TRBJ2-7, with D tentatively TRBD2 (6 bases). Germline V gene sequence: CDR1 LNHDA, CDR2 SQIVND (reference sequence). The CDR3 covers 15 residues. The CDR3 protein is CASRIAESSFYEQYF. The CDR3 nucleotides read TGTGCCAGTAGAATAGCGGAGAGTTCCTTCTACGAGCAGTACTTC.

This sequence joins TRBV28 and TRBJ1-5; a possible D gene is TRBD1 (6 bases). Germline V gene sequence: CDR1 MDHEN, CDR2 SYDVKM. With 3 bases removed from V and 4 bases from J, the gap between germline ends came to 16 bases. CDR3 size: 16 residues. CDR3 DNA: TGTGCCAGCAGTTTGAGAAGTGGGACACTTAATCAGCCCCAGCATTTT. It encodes CASSLRSGTLNQPQHF.

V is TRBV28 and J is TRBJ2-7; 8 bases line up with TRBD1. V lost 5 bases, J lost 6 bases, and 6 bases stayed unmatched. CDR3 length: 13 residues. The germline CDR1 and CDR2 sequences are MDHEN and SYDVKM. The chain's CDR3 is CASSIQDRVEQYV. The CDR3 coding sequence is TGTGCCAGCAGTATCCAGGACAGGGTCGAGCAGTACGTC.

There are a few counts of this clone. Here the CDR3 reads CASSLHLDRGGWTFF. CDR3 sequence (DNA): TGTGCCAGCTCACTACACCTCGACAGGGGCGGATGGACTTTCTTT. The chain has TRBV18 and TRBJ1-1; 8 positions agree with TRBD1. Trimming cost V 4 bases and J 12 bases; bases outside gene matches: 16. CDR1 and CDR2 from the germline V gene are KGHSH and LQKENI. The CDR3 spans 15 residues.

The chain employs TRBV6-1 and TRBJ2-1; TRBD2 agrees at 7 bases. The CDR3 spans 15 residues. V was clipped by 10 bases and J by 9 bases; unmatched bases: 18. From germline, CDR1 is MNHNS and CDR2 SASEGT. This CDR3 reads CATAGWREIGREQFF. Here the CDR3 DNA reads TGTGCCACCGCCGGCTGGCGGGAGATCGGGCGTGAGCAGTTCTTC.

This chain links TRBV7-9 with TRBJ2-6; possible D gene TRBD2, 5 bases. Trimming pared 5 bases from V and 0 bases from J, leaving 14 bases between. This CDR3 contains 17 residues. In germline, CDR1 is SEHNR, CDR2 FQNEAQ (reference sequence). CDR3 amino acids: CASSVVGSFSGANVLTF. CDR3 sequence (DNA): TGTGCCAGCAGCGTTGTTGGGAGCTTCTCTGGGGCCAACGTCCTGACTTTC.

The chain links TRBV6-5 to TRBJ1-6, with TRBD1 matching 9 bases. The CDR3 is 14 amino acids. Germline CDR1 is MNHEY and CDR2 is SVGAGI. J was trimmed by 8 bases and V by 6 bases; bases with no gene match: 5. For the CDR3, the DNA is TGTGCCAGCAGCCTGACAGGGGGACATTCACCCCTCCACTTT. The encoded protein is CASSLTGGHSPLHF.

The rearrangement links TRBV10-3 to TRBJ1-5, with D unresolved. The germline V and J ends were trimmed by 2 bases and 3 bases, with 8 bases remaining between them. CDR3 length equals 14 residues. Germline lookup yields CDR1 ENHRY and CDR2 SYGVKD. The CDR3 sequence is CAISEGRTNQPQHF. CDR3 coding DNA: TGTGCCATCAGTGAGGGCAGAACCAATCAGCCCCAGCATTTT.

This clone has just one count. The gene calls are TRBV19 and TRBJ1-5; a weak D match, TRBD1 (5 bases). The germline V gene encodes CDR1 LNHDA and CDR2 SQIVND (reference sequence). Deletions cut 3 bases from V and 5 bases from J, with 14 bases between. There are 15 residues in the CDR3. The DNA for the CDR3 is TGTGCCAGTAGTATTTTAGGCGGAGGGGATCAGCCCCAGCATTTT. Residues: CASSILGGGDQPQHF.